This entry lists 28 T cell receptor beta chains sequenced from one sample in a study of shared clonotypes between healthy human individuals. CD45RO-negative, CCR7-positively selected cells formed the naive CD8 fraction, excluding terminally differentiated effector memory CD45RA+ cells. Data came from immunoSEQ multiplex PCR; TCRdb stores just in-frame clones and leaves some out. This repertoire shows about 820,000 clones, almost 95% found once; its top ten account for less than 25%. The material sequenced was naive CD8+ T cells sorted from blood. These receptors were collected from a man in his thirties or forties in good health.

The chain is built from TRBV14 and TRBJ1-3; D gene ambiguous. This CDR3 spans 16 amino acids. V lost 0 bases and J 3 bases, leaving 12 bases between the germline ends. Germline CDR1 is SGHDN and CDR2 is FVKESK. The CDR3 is CASSQDTSGFGNTIYF. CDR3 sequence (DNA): TGTGCCAGCAGCCAAGATACGTCGGGGTTTGGAAACACCATATATTTT.

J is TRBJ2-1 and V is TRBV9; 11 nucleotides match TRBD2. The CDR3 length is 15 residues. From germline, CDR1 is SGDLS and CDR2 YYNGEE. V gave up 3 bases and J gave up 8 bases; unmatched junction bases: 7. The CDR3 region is CASSATSGRNYEQFF. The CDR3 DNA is TGTGCCAGCAGCGCAACTAGCGGGAGAAACTATGAGCAGTTCTTC.

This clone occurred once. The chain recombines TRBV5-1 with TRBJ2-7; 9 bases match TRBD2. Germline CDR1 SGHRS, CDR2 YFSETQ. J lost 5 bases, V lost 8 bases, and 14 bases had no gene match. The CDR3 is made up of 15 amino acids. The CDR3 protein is CASAFSGSAVHEQYF. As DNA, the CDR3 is TGCGCCAGTGCTTTTAGCGGGAGCGCAGTCCACGAGCAGTACTTC.

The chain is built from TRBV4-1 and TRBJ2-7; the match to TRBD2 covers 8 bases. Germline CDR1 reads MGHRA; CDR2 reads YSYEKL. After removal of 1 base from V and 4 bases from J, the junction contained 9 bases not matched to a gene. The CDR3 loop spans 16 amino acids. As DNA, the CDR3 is TGCGCCAGCAGCCAAGTGGGGGGAAGCGGGGGTTACGAGCAGTACTTC. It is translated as CASSQVGGSGGYEQYF.

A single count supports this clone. In nucleotides, the CDR3 is TGTGCCAGCTCCACTTGGGGGGAGCAGCAAGAGACCCAGTACTTC. The encoded protein is CASSTWGEQQETQYF. V gene TRBV9 combines with J gene TRBJ2-5, with D possibly matching TRBD2 (6 bases). The CDR3 has 15 residues. V lost 7 bases and J lost 2, with 18 bases in between. Germline V CDR1 and CDR2: SGDLS, YYNGEE.

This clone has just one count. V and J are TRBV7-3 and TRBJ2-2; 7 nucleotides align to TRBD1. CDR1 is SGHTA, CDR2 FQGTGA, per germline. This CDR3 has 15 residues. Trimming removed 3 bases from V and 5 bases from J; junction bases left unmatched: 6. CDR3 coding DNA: TGTGCCAGCAGCTTCGAGGGGGCTTGGACCGGGGAGCTGTTTTTT. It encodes CASSFEGAWTGELFF.

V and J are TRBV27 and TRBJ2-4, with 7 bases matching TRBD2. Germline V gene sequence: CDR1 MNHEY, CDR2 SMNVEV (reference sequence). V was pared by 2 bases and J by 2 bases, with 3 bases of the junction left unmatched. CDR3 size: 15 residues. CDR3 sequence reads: CASSLVGGTKNIQYF. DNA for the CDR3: TGTGCCAGCAGTTTAGTGGGAGGGACCAAAAACATTCAGTACTTC.

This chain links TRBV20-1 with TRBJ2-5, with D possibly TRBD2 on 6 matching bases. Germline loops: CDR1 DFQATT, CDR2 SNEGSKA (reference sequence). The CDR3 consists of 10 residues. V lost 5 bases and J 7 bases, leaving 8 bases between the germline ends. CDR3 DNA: TGCAGTGCTCTGGGAGGGACCCAGTACTTC. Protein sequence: CSALGGTQYF.

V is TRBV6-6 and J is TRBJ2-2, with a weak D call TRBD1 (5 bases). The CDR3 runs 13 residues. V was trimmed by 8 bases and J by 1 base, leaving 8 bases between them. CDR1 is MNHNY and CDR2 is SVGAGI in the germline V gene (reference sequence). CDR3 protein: CASLDRNTGELFF. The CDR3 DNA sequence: TGTGCCAGCTTAGACAGGAACACCGGGGAGCTGTTTTTT.

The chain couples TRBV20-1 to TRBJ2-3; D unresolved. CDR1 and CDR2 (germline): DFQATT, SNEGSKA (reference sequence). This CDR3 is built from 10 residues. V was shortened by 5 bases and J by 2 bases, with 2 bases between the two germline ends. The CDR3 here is CSAHTDTQYF. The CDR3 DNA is TGCAGTGCTCACACAGATACGCAGTATTTT.

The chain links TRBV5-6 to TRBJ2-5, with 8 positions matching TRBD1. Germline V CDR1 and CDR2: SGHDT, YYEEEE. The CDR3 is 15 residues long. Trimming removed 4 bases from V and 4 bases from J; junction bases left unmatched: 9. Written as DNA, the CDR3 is TGTGCCAGCAGCATCTCCTCAGGGGGCGGAGAGACCCAGTACTTC. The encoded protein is CASSISSGGGETQYF.

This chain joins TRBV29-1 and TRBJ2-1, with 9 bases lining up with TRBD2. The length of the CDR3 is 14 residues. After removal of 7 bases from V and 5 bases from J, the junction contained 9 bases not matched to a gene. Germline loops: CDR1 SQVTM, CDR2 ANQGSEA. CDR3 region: CSAKGTSRNNEQFF. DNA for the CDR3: TGCAGCGCCAAAGGGACTAGCCGTAACAATGAGCAGTTCTTC.

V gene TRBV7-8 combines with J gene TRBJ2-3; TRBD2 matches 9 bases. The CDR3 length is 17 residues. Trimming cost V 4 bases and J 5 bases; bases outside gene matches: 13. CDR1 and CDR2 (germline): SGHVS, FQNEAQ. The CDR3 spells CASSSPGLAGSRDTQYF. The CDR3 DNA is TGTGCCAGCAGCTCGCCGGGACTAGCTGGGAGTAGAGATACGCAGTATTTT.

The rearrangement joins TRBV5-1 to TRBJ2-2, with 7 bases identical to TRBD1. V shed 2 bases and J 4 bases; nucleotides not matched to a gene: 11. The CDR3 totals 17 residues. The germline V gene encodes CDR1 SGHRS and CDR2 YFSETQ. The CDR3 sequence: CASSFSTGTVLTGELFF. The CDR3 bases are TGCGCCAGCAGCTTTTCAACCGGGACAGTCCTCACCGGGGAGCTGTTTTTT. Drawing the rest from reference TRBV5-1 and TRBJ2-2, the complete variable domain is KAGVTQTPRYLIKTRGQQVTLSCSPISGHRSVSWYQQTPGQGLQFLFEYFSETQRNKGNFPGRFSGRQFSNSRSEMNVSTLELGDSALYLCASSFSTGTVLTGELFFGEGSRLTVL.

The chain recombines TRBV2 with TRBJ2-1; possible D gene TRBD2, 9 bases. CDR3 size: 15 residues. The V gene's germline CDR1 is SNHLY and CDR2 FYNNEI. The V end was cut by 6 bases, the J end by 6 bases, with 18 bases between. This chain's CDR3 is CASSDRGLASNEQFF. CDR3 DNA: TGTGCCAGCAGCGACAGGGGACTAGCTAGCAATGAGCAGTTCTTC.

Here the CDR3 reads CASSVSGSLLDTQYF. The CDR3 DNA reads TGTGCCAGCAGCGTTAGCGGGAGTCTTTTAGATACGCAGTATTTT. The chain joins TRBV9 to TRBJ2-3; 9 nucleotides match TRBD2. Germline V CDR1 and CDR2: SGDLS, YYNGEE. This CDR3 is built from 15 residues. The V and J ends lost 2 bases and 5 bases, in that order; junction bases with no gene match: 6.

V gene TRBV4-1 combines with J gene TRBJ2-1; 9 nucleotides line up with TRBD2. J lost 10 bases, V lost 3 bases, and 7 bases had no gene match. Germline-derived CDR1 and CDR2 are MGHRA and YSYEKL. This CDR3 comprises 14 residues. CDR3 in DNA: TGCGCCAGCAGCCAGGGACTAGCACCCGACGAGCAGTTCTTC. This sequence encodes CASSQGLAPDEQFF.

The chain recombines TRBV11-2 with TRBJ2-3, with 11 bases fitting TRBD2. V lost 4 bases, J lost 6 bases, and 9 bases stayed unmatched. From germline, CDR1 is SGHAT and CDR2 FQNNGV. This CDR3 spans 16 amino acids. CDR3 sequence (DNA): TGTGCCAGCAGCTCAAGACTAGCGGGGCTAGTTGATACGCAGTATTTT. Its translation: CASSSRLAGLVDTQYF.

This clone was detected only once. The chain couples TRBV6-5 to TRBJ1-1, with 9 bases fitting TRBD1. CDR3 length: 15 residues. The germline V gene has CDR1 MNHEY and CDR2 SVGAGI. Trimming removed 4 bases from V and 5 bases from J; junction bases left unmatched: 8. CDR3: CASSFTIQGATEAFF. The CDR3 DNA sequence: TGTGCCAGCAGTTTCACTATACAGGGGGCGACTGAAGCTTTCTTT.

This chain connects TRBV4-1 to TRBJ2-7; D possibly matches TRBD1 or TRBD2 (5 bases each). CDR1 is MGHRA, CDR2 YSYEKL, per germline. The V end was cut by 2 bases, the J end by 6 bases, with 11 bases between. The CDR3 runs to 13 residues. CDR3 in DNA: TGCGCCAGCAGCCAATTGATGGGACGCGAGCAGTACTTC. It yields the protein CASSQLMGREQYF.

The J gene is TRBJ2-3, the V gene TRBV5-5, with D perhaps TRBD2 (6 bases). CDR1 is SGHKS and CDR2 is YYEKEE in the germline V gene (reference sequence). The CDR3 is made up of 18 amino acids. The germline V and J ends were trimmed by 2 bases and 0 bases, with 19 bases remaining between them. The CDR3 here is CASSFYSAGKWSTDTQYF. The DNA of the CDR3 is TGTGCCAGCAGCTTTTATTCGGCGGGGAAGTGGAGCACAGATACGCAGTATTTT.

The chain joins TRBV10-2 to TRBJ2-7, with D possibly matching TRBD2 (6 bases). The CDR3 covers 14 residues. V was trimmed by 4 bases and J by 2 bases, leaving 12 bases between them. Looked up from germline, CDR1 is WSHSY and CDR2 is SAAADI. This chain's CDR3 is CASSGERATYEQYF. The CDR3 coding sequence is TGCGCCAGCAGTGGCGAGCGGGCTACCTACGAGCAGTACTTC.

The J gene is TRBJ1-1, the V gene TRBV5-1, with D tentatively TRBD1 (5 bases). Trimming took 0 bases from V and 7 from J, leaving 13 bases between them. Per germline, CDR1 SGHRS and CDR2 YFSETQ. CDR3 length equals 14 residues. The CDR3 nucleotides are TGCGCCAGCAGCTTGGCCTGGGACCGTAATGAAGCTTTCTTT. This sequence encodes CASSLAWDRNEAFF.

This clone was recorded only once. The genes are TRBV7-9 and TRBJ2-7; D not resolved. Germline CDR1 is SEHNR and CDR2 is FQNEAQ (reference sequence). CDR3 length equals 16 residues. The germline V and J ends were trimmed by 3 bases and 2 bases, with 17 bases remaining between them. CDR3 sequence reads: CASSFTQLPSTYEQYF. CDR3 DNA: TGTGCCAGCAGCTTTACCCAGCTTCCGTCGACCTACGAGCAGTACTTC.

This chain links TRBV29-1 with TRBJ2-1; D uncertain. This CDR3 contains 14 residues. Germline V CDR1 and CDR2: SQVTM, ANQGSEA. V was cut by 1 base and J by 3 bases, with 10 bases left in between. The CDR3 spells CSVEGVSIYNEQFF. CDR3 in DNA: TGCAGCGTTGAAGGGGTCAGCATCTACAATGAGCAGTTCTTC.

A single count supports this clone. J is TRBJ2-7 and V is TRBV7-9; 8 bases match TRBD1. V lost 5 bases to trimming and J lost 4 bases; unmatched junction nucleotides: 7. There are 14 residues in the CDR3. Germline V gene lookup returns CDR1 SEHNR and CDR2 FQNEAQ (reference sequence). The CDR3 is CASSATTGAYEQYF. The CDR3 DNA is TGTGCCAGCAGCGCAACGACAGGGGCTTACGAGCAGTACTTC.

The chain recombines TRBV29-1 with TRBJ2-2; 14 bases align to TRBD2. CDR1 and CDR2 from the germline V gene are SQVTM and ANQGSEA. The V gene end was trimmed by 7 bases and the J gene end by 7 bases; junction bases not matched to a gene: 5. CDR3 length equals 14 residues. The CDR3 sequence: CSAKTSGRVGELFF. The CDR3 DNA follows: TGCAGCGCTAAGACTAGCGGGAGGGTCGGGGAGCTGTTTTTT.

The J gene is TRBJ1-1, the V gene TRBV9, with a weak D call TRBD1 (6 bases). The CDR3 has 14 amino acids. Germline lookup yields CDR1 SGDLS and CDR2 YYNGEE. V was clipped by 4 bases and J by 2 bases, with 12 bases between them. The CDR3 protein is CASSFGTLNTEAFF. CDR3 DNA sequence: TGTGCCAGCAGCTTCGGGACACTTAACACTGAAGCTTTCTTT.